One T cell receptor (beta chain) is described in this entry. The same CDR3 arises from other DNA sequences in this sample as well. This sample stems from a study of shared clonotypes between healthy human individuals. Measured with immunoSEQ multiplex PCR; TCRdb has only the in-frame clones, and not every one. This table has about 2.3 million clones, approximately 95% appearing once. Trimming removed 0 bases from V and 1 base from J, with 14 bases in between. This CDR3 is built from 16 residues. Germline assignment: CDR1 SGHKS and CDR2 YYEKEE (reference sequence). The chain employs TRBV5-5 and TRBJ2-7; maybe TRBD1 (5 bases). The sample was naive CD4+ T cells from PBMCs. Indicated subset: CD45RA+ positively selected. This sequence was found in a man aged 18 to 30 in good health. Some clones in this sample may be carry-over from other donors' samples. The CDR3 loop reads CASSLALAGSSYEQYF. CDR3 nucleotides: TGTGCCAGCAGCTTGGCCTTGGCAGGGTCATCCTACGAGCAGTACTTC.